This TCR beta chain was identified during a study of cytomegalovirus exposure and HLA in healthy donors. General study points: Reportedly, diagnosis of cytomegalovirus status by the classifier showed high specificity and sensitivity. Among the CMV-associated chains, a few were confirmed in vitro as specific for CMV antigens. According to the study, some 160 TCR beta chains were cytomegalovirus-associated.

The CDR3 length is 15 residues. Trimming shortened V by 4 bases and J by 6 bases, and 16 bases separated the two germline ends. Germline V lookup: CDR1 LGHNA, CDR2 YNFKEQ. Here immunoSEQ multiplex PCR was the method, and the copy in TCRdb shows in-frame clones only, minus some. The sample lists over 150,000 clones; roughly 90% were seen once. This clone was detected a few times. Its antigen is undetermined. Sequenced: PBMCs. The clonotype originates from a woman under 30 in good health and CMV-seropositive. The rearrangement links TRBV4-2 to TRBJ1-5; D not resolved. CDR3 in DNA: TGTGCCAGCAGCCTCGGGGAGGGAGAAAGTCAGCCCCAGCATTTT. This encodes CASSLGEGESQPQHF.